The 9 T cell receptor beta chains below all came from one sample that was sequenced in a study of blood T cell repertoires in COVID-19 (dated by TCRdb to about 2020). Library method: the immunoSEQ multiplex PCR assay. TCRdb obtained this table from immuneACCESS and retained in-frame rearrangements with V and J assigned. These tables miss some clones; where compared with another copy, unresolved V genes account for less than half of the shortfall, and the remainder is unexplained. The sample data list roughly 410,000 clones, and 75% to 90% of these were observed just once. The ten largest clones capture 1.5% to 1.7% of the sample. Source material: peripheral blood. The receptors originated from a woman between 40 and 50 years old with COVID-19, enrolled during active disease.

This chain uses TRBV3-1 (or the pseudogene TRBV3-2) with TRBJ1-1; D perhaps matches TRBD1 (5 bases). Germline assignment: CDR1 LGHDT and CDR2 YNNKEL (reference sequence). CDR3 length: 16 amino acids. The V end lost 1 base, the J end lost 3 bases, and 15 bases lay between the germline ends. The CDR3 is CASSQVGHRSHTEAFF. The CDR3 DNA is TGTGCCAGCAGCCAAGTGGGGCACAGGTCACACACTGAAGCTTTCTTT.

The V gene is TRBV19, the J gene TRBJ1-4, with TRBD1 identical over 7 bases. Germline-derived CDR1 and CDR2 are LNHDA and SQIVND (reference sequence). The trim removed 3 bases at V and 8 bases at J, leaving 12 bases unmatched. The CDR3 runs 16 residues. The CDR3 bases are TGTGCCAGTAGTATCCCGCAACAGGGGATGGGGGAAAAACTGTTTTTT. This sequence encodes CASSIPQQGMGEKLFF.

The V gene is TRBV9, the J gene TRBJ2-7; 14 nucleotides agree with TRBD2. CDR1 is SGDLS and CDR2 is YYNGEE in the germline V gene. CDR3 length: 15 amino acids. V shed 3 bases and J 3 bases; nucleotides not matched to a gene: 2. CDR3 region: CASSEGLAGVYEQYF. The CDR3 DNA is TGTGCCAGCAGCGAGGGACTAGCGGGAGTCTACGAGCAGTACTTC.

This chain links TRBV5-6 with TRBJ1-6; maybe TRBD1 (5 bases). The length of the CDR3 is 15 residues. Germline V gives CDR1 SGHDT, CDR2 YYEEEE. Trimming removed 0 bases at V and 11 bases at J, with 15 bases between. CDR3 coding DNA: TGTGCCAGCAGCTTGGGGATGGCTGGGGCCCCACCCCTCCACTTT. This sequence encodes CASSLGMAGAPPLHF.

There are a few counts of this clone. Within the sample, other DNA sequences also encode this same CDR3. The chain recombines TRBV5-1 with TRBJ1-2; tentative D call: TRBD1 (5 bases). With 0 bases removed from V and 2 bases from J, the gap between germline ends came to 5 bases. CDR1 and CDR2 (germline): SGHRS, YFSETQ. The CDR3 contains 13 residues. CDR3 nucleotides: TGCGCCAGCAGCTTGGACAGGAACTATGGCTACACCTTC. Its translation is CASSLDRNYGYTF.

V usage is TRBV28 and J usage is TRBJ2-7; 10 bases agree with TRBD1. The CDR3 totals 14 residues. The J segment lost 7 bases and the V segment lost 5 bases, leaving 8 bases of the junction unmatched. Germline V CDR1 and CDR2: MDHEN, SYDVKM. CDR3 nucleotides: TGTGCCAGCAGTGCCGGGACAGGGGCGTATGAGCAGTACTTC. Amino acid sequence: CASSAGTGAYEQYF.

This chain links TRBV29-1 with TRBJ1-2; D ambiguous. Trimming left V 6 bases short and J 2 bases short, with 10 bases between. This CDR3 has 12 amino acids. Germline V gives CDR1 SQVTM, CDR2 ANQGSEA. The CDR3 DNA follows: TGCAGCGTCTACAGAGAGAACTATGGCTACACCTTC. It is translated as CSVYRENYGYTF.

The chain employs TRBV14 and TRBJ2-5, with D perhaps TRBD2 (5 bases). V lost 2 bases and J 4 bases, leaving 14 bases between the germline ends. The length of the CDR3 is 15 residues. Germline V lookup: CDR1 SGHDN, CDR2 FVKESK. The CDR3 protein is CASSQIEGLRETQYF. CDR3 DNA: TGTGCCAGCAGCCAAATCGAGGGATTGAGAGAGACCCAGTACTTC.

This rearrangement joins TRBV27 to TRBJ1-4, with a possible D match to TRBD1 (5 bases). CDR1 is MNHEY, CDR2 SMNVEV, per germline (reference sequence). Trimming took 3 bases from V and 7 from J, leaving 15 bases between them. CDR3 length: 15 amino acids. CDR3 sequence: CASSFFGGGFEKLFF. In DNA form, the CDR3 reads TGTGCCAGCAGTTTTTTCGGGGGGGGGTTTGAAAAACTGTTTTTT. The whole variable domain, remainder taken from reference TRBV27 and TRBJ1-4, is EAQVTQNPRYLITVTGKKLTVTCSQNMNHEYMSWYRQDPGLGLRQIYYSMNVEVTDKGDVPEGYKVSRKEKRNFPLILESPSPNQTSLYFCASSFFGGGFEKLFFGSGTQLSVL.